Following are 27 T cell receptor beta chains from one sample sequenced in a study of vaccination and CD4 T cells after COVID-19 (dated by TCRdb to between 2021 and 2024). The library was prepared using PCR. Sequencing was performed on an Illumina iSeq 100. At the Johns Hopkins FTIC core, DNA from the cultured CD4+ T cells underwent TCR sequencing with the Oncomine TCR Beta short-read assay. TCRdb trimmed the raw reads at Q25, called clones with MiXCR and kept productive beta chains. Rows with a matching CDR3 protein are joined into one entry that keeps the most common DNA and genes. This sample lists approximately 22,000 distinct CDR3 sequences; 32% were detected once. The ten largest make up 11% of the sample. No antigens are known for them. Sample time point, as interpreted from the label and publication: late sampling 161 to 241 days after vaccination in three convalescent patients. Explained via the paper, the treatment or condition label denotes: approximately 9-day PBMC culture with coronavirus spike peptide pools or control peptides (ViraFEST assay).

The sample in question was CD4+ T cells from blood, cultured in vitro, obtained about 7 months after SARS-CoV-2 vaccination. The receptors come from a human donor who had recovered from COVID-19.

This rearrangement joins TRBV4-1 to TRBJ1-5; TRBD1 is a possible D gene (5 bases). Germline CDR1 reads MGHRA; CDR2 reads YSYEKL. The CDR3 sequence is 15 residues long. Deletions cut 3 bases from V and 4 bases from J, with 13 bases between. CDR3 residues: CASSHAGTINQPQHF. CDR3 nucleotide sequence: TGCGCCAGCAGCCATGCTGGGACCATTAATCAGCCCCAGCATTTT.

This clonotype was picked up a small number of times. The chain has TRBV20-1 and TRBJ2-7; TRBD2 aligns across 10 bases. This CDR3 is built from 14 residues. The ends lost 5 bases at V and 6 bases at J; junction bases unmatched: 10. Germline assignment: CDR1 DFQATT and CDR2 SNEGSKA (reference sequence). The CDR3 region has the DNA TGCAGTGCTGCCCGTAGCGGGAGGATAAGCGAGCAGTACTTC. It yields the protein CSAARSGRISEQYF.

The chain joins TRBV5-1 to TRBJ2-1, with 10 positions matching TRBD2. The ends lost 4 bases at V and 8 bases at J; junction bases unmatched: 15. Germline CDR1 SGHRS, CDR2 YFSETQ. The CDR3 has 17 residues. CDR3 amino acids: CASSVSGGAGGADEQFF. The CDR3 region has the DNA TGCGCCAGCAGCGTAAGCGGGGGGGCCGGTGGTGCCGATGAGCAGTTCTTC.

This clonotype has just a few counts. This chain uses TRBV19 with TRBJ1-1; 9 bases align to TRBD1. The V gene's germline CDR1 is LNHDA and CDR2 SQIVND (reference sequence). The trim removed 6 bases at V and 10 bases at J, leaving 18 bases unmatched. The CDR3 spans 16 residues. The CDR3: CASSNRWTGARDRAFF. CDR3 DNA sequence: TGTGCCAGTAGCAATAGATGGACAGGGGCTCGAGACAGAGCTTTCTTT.

This clonotype was observed a handful of times. The chain recombines TRBV7-9 with TRBJ2-5; TRBD2 agrees at 8 bases. CDR1 and CDR2 (germline): SEHNR, FQNEAQ (reference sequence). J gave up 1 base and V 0 bases, and 7 bases lay outside the gene matches. This CDR3 is 17 amino acids long. CDR3 sequence reads: CASSLARASGPQETQYF. The CDR3 nucleotides are TGTGCCAGCAGCTTAGCGCGGGCTAGCGGGCCCCAAGAGACCCAGTACTTC.

The table lists this clonotype with a few counts. The rearrangement uses TRBV20-1 and TRBJ2-7; 8 nucleotides match TRBD2. The CDR3 loop spans 13 amino acids. V was pared by 4 bases and J by 5 bases, with 7 bases of the junction left unmatched. Looked up from germline, CDR1 is DFQATT and CDR2 is SNEGSKA (reference sequence). The CDR3 region is CSATRGGLDEQYF. The CDR3 bases are TGCAGTGCTACACGGGGGGGCCTGGACGAGCAGTACTTC.

This chain joins TRBV20-1 and TRBJ1-5, with TRBD1 matching over 12 bases. The length of the CDR3 is 16 residues. Germline V CDR1 and CDR2: DFQATT, SNEGSKA (reference sequence). J gave up 6 bases and V 7 bases, and 13 bases lay outside the gene matches. This chain's CDR3 is CSVPGQGARGFQPQHF. The CDR3 region has the DNA TGCAGTGTTCCGGGACAGGGGGCGCGAGGATTTCAGCCCCAGCATTTT.

This clonotype was observed a few times. The chain carries TRBV7-2 and TRBJ2-7; D is perhaps TRBD2 (5 bases). The germline CDR1 and CDR2 sequences are SGHTA and FQGNSA. CDR3 length: 13 residues. Trimming cost V 4 bases and J 7 bases, with 14 bases left between them. Written as DNA, the CDR3 is TGTGCCAGCAGCTACGACCGATCGGGGGAGCAGTACTTC. It translates to CASSYDRSGEQYF.

The chain is built from TRBV7-8 and TRBJ2-2, with TRBD1 matching 8 bases. CDR1 and CDR2 from the germline V gene are SGHVS and FQNEAQ. The length of the CDR3 is 18 residues. After removal of 0 bases from V and 2 bases from J, the junction contained 8 bases not matched to a gene. CDR3 in DNA: TGTGCCAGCAGCTTAGCTAACTTGGGGACAGGCAACACCGGGGAGCTGTTTTTT. Its translation is CASSLANLGTGNTGELFF.

This clonotype was found a few times. The chain recombines TRBV7-9 with TRBJ1-2; 10 nucleotides line up with TRBD1. The CDR3 length is 14 residues. J gave up 2 bases and V 6 bases, and 3 bases lay outside the gene matches. Germline assignment: CDR1 SEHNR and CDR2 FQNEAQ (reference sequence). CDR3 nucleotides: TGTGCCAGCAGAAGACAGGGGGCGAACTATGGCTACACCTTC. Residues: CASRRQGANYGYTF.

This chain joins TRBV19 and TRBJ1-1; TRBD1 might be the D (5 bases). V lost 5 bases to trimming and J lost 0 bases, with 7 bases between them. CDR1 is LNHDA and CDR2 is SQIVND in the germline V gene (reference sequence). The CDR3 contains 13 residues. The CDR3 DNA follows: TGTGCCAGTAGTCAACAGGTGAACACTGAAGCTTTCTTT. Translated: CASSQQVNTEAFF. Full variable domain (rest looked up from reference TRBV19 and TRBJ1-1): DGGITQSPKYLFRKEGQNVTLSCEQNLNHDAMYWYRQDPGQGLRLIYYSQIVNDFQKGDIAEGYSVSREKKESFPLTVTSAQKNPTAFYLCASSQQVNTEAFFGQGTRLTVV.

There are a few counts of this clonotype. A read error may produce the germline difference seen at one junction end. The chain employs TRBV20-1 and TRBJ2-2; a possible D gene is TRBD2 (5 bases). The CDR3 totals 15 residues. Germline CDR1 and CDR2: DFQATT and SNEGSKA (reference sequence). As DNA, the CDR3 is TGCAGTGCTAGAGATACCCAGCGGAACAGCGGGGAGCTGTTTTTT. As protein: CSARDTQRNSGELFF.

The V gene is TRBV6-2 or TRBV6-3, the J gene TRBJ1-5, with TRBD1 identical over 8 bases. V was clipped by 5 bases and J by 5 bases; unmatched bases: 8. Germline V lookup: CDR1 MNHEY, CDR2 SVGEGT. The CDR3 loop spans 15 amino acids. CDR3 sequence (DNA): TGTGCCAGCAGTAGGGACAGGTTTGTCGATCAGCCCCAGCATTTT. Translating gives CASSRDRFVDQPQHF.

The V gene is TRBV7-8, the J gene TRBJ2-7, with TRBD2 identical over 7 bases. The CDR3 runs 15 residues. Trimming at V came to 0 bases and at J to 6 bases, leaving 8 bases not matched to a gene. Per germline, CDR1 SGHVS and CDR2 FQNEAQ. This CDR3 reads CASSLASAGVSEQYF. The CDR3, as DNA: TGTGCCAGCAGCTTAGCGTCGGCGGGAGTTAGCGAGCAGTACTTC.

J is TRBJ2-1 and V is TRBV19; D is possibly TRBD2 (6 bases). The CDR3 runs 15 residues. CDR1 is LNHDA, CDR2 SQIVND, per germline (reference sequence). Between the trimmed V and J ends, which lost 8 bases and 1 base, there was a span of 15 bases. The CDR3 spells CASSFGSPSYNEQFF. The CDR3 coding sequence is TGTGCCAGTTCTTTCGGGAGCCCTTCCTACAATGAGCAGTTCTTC.

This clonotype was counted between two and nine times. This sequence joins TRBV19 and TRBJ2-7; TRBD1 might be the D (5 bases). CDR3 length equals 13 residues. The V gene lost 4 bases and the J gene lost 5 bases, with 12 bases spanning the gap. Germline V gives CDR1 LNHDA, CDR2 SQIVND (reference sequence). The chain's CDR3 is CASSTQGGNEQYF. The CDR3 nucleotides read TGTGCCAGTAGTACCCAGGGTGGGAACGAGCAGTACTTC.

CDR3 residues: CAISDANGSNQPQHF. The CDR3 nucleotides read TGTGCCATCAGTGACGCGAACGGTAGCAATCAGCCCCAGCATTTT. The V call is TRBV10-3, the J call TRBJ1-5; D uncertain. The V gene lost 3 bases and the J gene lost 0 bases, with 9 bases spanning the gap. CDR3 size: 15 residues. Germline V gene sequence: CDR1 ENHRY, CDR2 SYGVKD.

This clonotype was counted between two and nine times. The chain uses TRBV21-1 and TRBJ2-3; TRBD1, the table's D call, was not compared with the DNA. TRBV21-1 is a pseudogene segment. The CDR3 is 17 amino acids. This CDR3 is CASSKGDRVRSTDTQYF. CDR3 nucleotides: TGTGCCAGCAGCAAAGGGGACAGGGTCAGATCCACAGATACGCAGTATTTT.

This clonotype turned up a few times. CDR3 sequence (DNA): TGTGCCAGCAGCTCCCCAGGGGGGCCAGAAGAGACCCAGTACTTC. Translating gives CASSSPGGPEETQYF. The chain has TRBV5-4 and TRBJ2-5; the D gene is possibly TRBD1 (7 bases). This CDR3 spans 15 amino acids. V was pared by 3 bases and J by 3 bases, with 15 bases between. Germline values: CDR1 SGHNT, CDR2 YYREEE (reference sequence).

This clonotype showed up just a few times. The chain has TRBV20-1 and TRBJ2-5; D perhaps matches TRBD2 (5 bases). Trimming stripped 0 bases from V and 2 bases from J, with 10 bases between. Per germline, CDR1 DFQATT and CDR2 SNEGSKA (reference sequence). CDR3 length equals 14 residues. The CDR3 loop reads CSARDGAAQETQYF. The CDR3 coding sequence is TGCAGTGCTAGAGATGGAGCGGCACAAGAGACCCAGTACTTC.

In its sample, this clonotype was seen many times. The chain uses TRBV7-9 and TRBJ1-5, with a weak D call TRBD1 (5 bases). The V end lost 1 base, the J end lost 3 bases, and 13 bases lay between the germline ends. CDR3 length: 16 amino acids. Germline V lookup: CDR1 SEHNR, CDR2 FQNEAQ (reference sequence). The chain's CDR3 is CASSLEGRGLNQPQHF. In DNA form, the CDR3 reads TGTGCCAGCAGCTTAGAGGGTAGGGGACTCAATCAGCCCCAGCATTTT. Variable domain in full (rest from reference TRBV7-9 and TRBJ1-5): DTGVSQNPRHKITKRGQNVTFRCDPISEHNRLYWYRQTLGQGPEFLTYFQNEAQLEKSRLLSDRFSAERPKGSFSTLEIQRTEQGDSAMYLCASSLEGRGLNQPQHFGDGTRLSIL.

This clonotype turned up a few times. V gene TRBV6-1 combines with J gene TRBJ1-1; possible D gene TRBD1, 5 bases. The V end was cut by 6 bases, the J end by 8 bases, with 13 bases between. Germline CDR1 and CDR2: MNHNS and SASEGT. CDR3 size: 12 residues. CDR3 DNA: TGTGCCAGCAGAATCCCGCGGGGGGAAGCTTTCTTT. Amino acids: CASRIPRGEAFF.

This clonotype has only a few counts. The rearrangement joins TRBV6-5 to TRBJ1-1; a possible D gene is TRBD1 (5 bases). Trimming cost V 0 bases and J 4 bases, with 15 bases left between them. The CDR3 sequence is 16 residues long. Germline CDR1 and CDR2: MNHEY and SVGAGI. The CDR3 spells CASSYSGQGWGTEAFF. The CDR3 bases are TGTGCCAGCAGTTACTCGGGCCAGGGCTGGGGCACTGAAGCTTTCTTT.

The chain employs TRBV19 and TRBJ2-5, with 9 bases identical to TRBD2. V shed 8 bases, J shed 4 bases, and the junction held 5 bases outside the gene matches. This CDR3 spans 13 amino acids. Germline values: CDR1 LNHDA, CDR2 SQIVND (reference sequence). This chain's CDR3 is CASGSGSGETQYF. The CDR3 bases are TGTGCCAGTGGTAGCGGGAGCGGAGAGACCCAGTACTTC.

The CDR3 here is CASSRGPGTTQETQYF. DNA for the CDR3: TGTGCCAGCAGCCGGGGGCCAGGGACTACCCAAGAGACCCAGTACTTC. The V call is TRBV5-4, the J call TRBJ2-5; TRBD2 might be the D (7 bases). The germline CDR1 and CDR2 sequences are SGHNT and YYREEE (reference sequence). The CDR3 length is 16 residues. V was clipped by 4 bases and J by 1 base, with 17 bases between them.

This clonotype was detected a few times. The rearrangement uses TRBV7-9 and TRBJ2-7; either TRBD1 or TRBD2 may supply D (7 bases each). Germline V gene lookup returns CDR1 SEHNR and CDR2 FQNEAQ (reference sequence). The CDR3 contains 16 residues. The V gene lost 5 bases and the J gene lost 2 bases, with 19 bases spanning the gap. The CDR3 bases are TGTGCCAGCAGCCCCCTCCCGGGGGGACAGACCTACGAGCAGTACTTC. Its translation is CASSPLPGGQTYEQYF.

This chain connects TRBV2 to TRBJ1-5, with a tentative D call TRBD1 (5 bases). CDR3 size: 13 residues. Germline CDR1 and CDR2: SNHLY and FYNNEI. V was pared by 5 bases and J by 4 bases, with 9 bases between. CDR3 sequence (DNA): TGTGCCAGCAGTAATTGGACAAATCAGCCCCAGCATTTT. Encoded protein: CASSNWTNQPQHF.